The source of this T cell receptor beta chain is a study of vaccination effects on CD4 cells after COVID-19. Study details: BNT162b2 vaccine or mRNA-1273 vaccine was given to participants in two doses.

Assay: immunoSEQ multiplex PCR; the TCRdb copy retains only in-frame clones and omits some. The sample lists approximately 30,000 clones; around three quarters were seen once. Points from the study as a whole: Clones that were induced by infection or by vaccine showed marked contraction late after vaccination. A shortage of convalescent patients and an absence of early post-infection timepoints characterized the study.

Viral peptide pools were used in the ViraFEST assay to expand antigen-specific CD4+ T cells, and sequencing came afterward. Cells that had been cultured for about 10 days were the source of isolated CD4+ T cells. The vaccine recipients had no prior SARS-CoV-2 infection, with negative nucleocapsid antibodies. Cultures had half their medium replaced with IL-2 medium on days 3 and 7. To note about this clone: Its antigen is undetermined.

Sample: CD4+ T cells from PBMCs cultured with HCoV-OC43 spike peptides, taken before COVID-19 vaccination. The subset: HCoV-OC43 spike overlapping peptide pool stimulation. This TCR was recovered from a human donor who received a COVID-19 vaccine.

Written as DNA, the CDR3 is TGTGCCAGCCGCAGGCAGACAGGCTACACTGAAGCTTTCTTT. This encodes CASRRQTGYTEAFF. The gene calls are TRBV7-8 and TRBJ1-1; a possible D gene is TRBD1 (6 bases). The germline V and J ends were trimmed by 8 bases and 3 bases, with 16 bases remaining between them. Germline V gives CDR1 SGHVS, CDR2 FQNEAQ. There are 14 residues in the CDR3.